This TCR beta chain originates from a study of shared clonotypes between healthy human individuals. Unsorted samples used approximately 99 million PBMCs for genomic DNA. The material for each subset, its genomic DNA, was split evenly across several immunoSEQ plates. Generated by immunoSEQ multiplex PCR, the TCRdb table keeps only in-frame clones and is missing some. The sample records more than 450,000 clones, 79% being singletons. V was pared by 3 bases and J by 1 base, with 12 bases between. CDR1 is ENHRY and CDR2 is SYGVKD in the germline V gene. The CDR3 totals 15 residues. General study points: It was the few donors that limited the genetic and exposure-history diversity represented.

Comment on this clone: Its antigen is unidentified.

The source is a woman between 40 and 55 years old in good health. Some clones in this sample may be carry-over from other donors' samples. This chain links TRBV10-3 with TRBJ1-1; D not certain. What was sequenced was PBMCs. CDR3: CAISELGRGNTEAFF. The CDR3 DNA reads as TGTGCCATCAGTGAACTGGGCAGAGGGAACACTGAAGCTTTCTTT.